These 17 T cell receptor beta chains originate from one sample sequenced in a study of long-term antiretroviral therapy in people with HIV. At the survey level, the v3.0 immunoSEQ assay was run. Clones were sequenced by immunoSEQ multiplex PCR, and TCRdb holds only the in-frame ones, with some missing. The table includes about 13,000 clones, 70% to 80% detected once. The sample in question was unsorted PBMCs, obtained 1.3 years after starting antiretroviral therapy. These receptors were obtained from a young woman with HIV.

The DNA of the CDR3 is TGTGCCAGCAGCTCAAGCCCCCTGAGTGACCTGCCGAGCACAGATACGCAGTATTTT. Translation: CASSSSPLSDLPSTDTQYF. J is TRBJ2-3 and V is TRBV7-3; D ambiguous. Germline V gives CDR1 SGHTA, CDR2 FQGTGA. Trimming shortened V by 4 bases and J by 0 bases, and 23 bases separated the two germline ends. The CDR3 has 19 amino acids.

This chain joins TRBV5-8 and TRBJ2-1, with 8 bases matching TRBD1. The germline gives CDR1 SGHTS, CDR2 YDEGEE. J gave up 6 bases and V 0 bases, and 11 bases lay outside the gene matches. The CDR3 runs to 17 residues. CDR3 amino acids: CASSLGLRGQGSNEQFF. CDR3 in DNA: TGTGCCAGCAGCTTGGGGCTACGAGGACAGGGCTCCAATGAGCAGTTCTTC.

V gene TRBV7-2 combines with J gene TRBJ2-1, with D unresolved. Trimming left V 8 bases short and J 3 bases short, with 11 bases between. The CDR3 sequence is 13 residues long. CDR1 SGHTA and CDR2 FQGNSA come from the germline V gene. CDR3 region: CASGNRIYNEQFF. As DNA, the CDR3 is TGTGCCAGCGGGAATAGGATCTACAATGAGCAGTTCTTC. Together with reference TRBV7-2 and TRBJ2-1, the CDR3 gives the full variable domain: GAGVSQSPSNKVTEKGKDVELRCDPISGHTALYWYRQSLGQGLEFLIYFQGNSAPDKSGLPSDRFSAERTGGSVSTLTIQRTQQEDSAVYLCASGNRIYNEQFFGPGTRLTVL.

The chain joins TRBV14 to TRBJ2-1; TRBD2 might be the D (5 bases). CDR1 and CDR2 from the germline V gene are SGHDN and FVKESK. With 4 bases removed from V and 0 bases from J, the gap between germline ends came to 19 bases. This CDR3 spans 18 amino acids. CDR3 residues: CASSLLARRTHSYNEQFF. CDR3 in DNA: TGTGCCAGCAGCCTCCTGGCCCGGAGGACCCACTCCTACAATGAGCAGTTCTTC.

The rearrangement joins TRBV15 to TRBJ1-5; no reliable D call. Trimming pared 1 base from V and 0 bases from J, leaving 7 bases between. Per germline, CDR1 LNHNV and CDR2 YYDKDF (reference sequence). The CDR3 runs to 15 residues. This CDR3 is CATSRGGDSNQPQHF. The CDR3 DNA is TGTGCCACCAGCAGAGGAGGAGATAGCAATCAGCCCCAGCATTTT. The full variable domain, completed using reference TRBV15 and TRBJ1-5, is DAMVIQNPRYQVTQFGKPVTLSCSQTLNHNVMYWYQQKSSQAPKLLFHYYDKDFNNEADTPDNFQSRRPNTSFCFLDIRSPGLGDTAMYLCATSRGGDSNQPQHFGDGTRLSIL.

The chain combines TRBV2 with TRBJ2-1; the match to TRBD2 covers 7 bases. The CDR3 length is 13 residues. Germline CDR1 reads SNHLY; CDR2 reads FYNNEI. The V and J ends lost 8 bases and 7 bases, in that order; junction bases with no gene match: 8. In DNA, the CDR3 is TGTGCCAGCGAGGGGACTACCCTAAATGAGCAGTTCTTC. It yields the protein CASEGTTLNEQFF.

The gene calls are TRBV28 and TRBJ1-5; D call uncertain. V was clipped by 1 base and J by 3 bases, with 4 bases between them. The CDR3 spans 13 residues. The germline CDR1 and CDR2 sequences are MDHEN and SYDVKM. The CDR3 DNA reads as TGTGCCAGCAGTTTATTGAACAATCAGCCCCAGCATTTT. As protein: CASSLLNNQPQHF.

The chain couples TRBV6-1 to TRBJ1-2; TRBD1 might be the D (6 bases). Germline-derived CDR1 and CDR2 are MNHNS and SASEGT. The CDR3 sequence is 15 residues long. V lost 6 bases and J 7 bases, leaving 21 bases between the germline ends. CDR3 loop: CASSLRLRDNSGYTF. The CDR3 nucleotides read TGTGCCAGCAGCCTAAGACTAAGGGACAATTCTGGCTACACCTTC.

V is TRBV7-9 and J is TRBJ1-5; possible D gene TRBD1, 5 bases. This CDR3 spans 14 amino acids. With 1 base removed from V and 6 bases from J, the gap between germline ends came to 10 bases. Germline assignment: CDR1 SEHNR and CDR2 FQNEAQ (reference sequence). The CDR3 coding sequence is TGTGCCAGCAGCTTAGTAGGGGATGGTCAGCCCCAGCATTTT. It codes for CASSLVGDGQPQHF.

This clone has a handful of counts. V usage is TRBV5-4 and J usage is TRBJ2-2, with D tentatively TRBD1 (5 bases). Germline V CDR1 and CDR2: SGHNT, YYREEE (reference sequence). Trimming shortened V by 5 bases and J by 3 bases, and 17 bases separated the two germline ends. There are 16 residues in the CDR3. This CDR3 reads CASSLPETDDTGELFF. Here the CDR3 DNA reads TGTGCCAGCAGTCTTCCTGAGACAGATGACACCGGGGAGCTGTTTTTT.

The CDR3, as DNA: TGCGCCAGCAGCTTGGACTCAGGCCCTAACTATGGCTACACCTTC. Its protein product is CASSLDSGPNYGYTF. The chain carries TRBV5-1 and TRBJ1-2; D uncertain. CDR1 SGHRS and CDR2 YFSETQ come from the germline V gene. The CDR3 is 15 amino acids. Deletions cut 0 bases from V and 0 bases from J, with 9 bases between.

The V and J genes are TRBV30 and TRBJ1-2, with D possibly being TRBD1 (6 bases). Germline V gene sequence: CDR1 GTSNPN, CDR2 SVGIG (reference sequence). This CDR3 is 13 amino acids long. Trimming took 0 bases from V and 7 from J, leaving 12 bases between them. CDR3 nucleotides: TGTGCCTGGAGTGTACCCGGGGGCGGTGGCTACACCTTC. It codes for CAWSVPGGGGYTF.

This chain joins TRBV7-3 and TRBJ2-7; weak D call: TRBD1 (6 bases). Deletions cut 3 bases from V and 5 bases from J, with 11 bases between. Germline V lookup: CDR1 SGHTA, CDR2 FQGTGA. The CDR3 is 13 amino acids. CDR3 DNA: TGTGCCAGCAGCTTGGACAGTTCCCACGAGCAGTACTTC. It translates to CASSLDSSHEQYF.

The chain employs TRBV28 and TRBJ2-7; no reliable D call. CDR3 length: 13 residues. Per the germline V gene, CDR1 is MDHEN and CDR2 is SYDVKM. The V gene lost 5 bases and the J gene lost 10 bases, with 18 bases spanning the gap. For the CDR3, the DNA is TGTGCCAGCAGTCTCCGACCCCCCCTCGGACAGTACTTC. Translation gives CASSLRPPLGQYF.

This sequence joins TRBV2 and TRBJ2-7; D not certain. The CDR3 is made up of 16 amino acids. The V gene's germline CDR1 is SNHLY and CDR2 FYNNEI. Trimming cost V 3 bases and J 4 bases, with 19 bases left between them. The CDR3 loop is CASSDNPVSLVYEQYF. CDR3 nucleotide sequence: TGTGCCAGCAGTGACAATCCGGTCTCACTGGTTTACGAGCAGTACTTC.

The chain combines TRBV18 with TRBJ2-3; D not resolved. V was pared by 4 bases and J by 2 bases, with 7 bases between. Germline CDR1 reads KGHSH; CDR2 reads LQKENI. The CDR3 contains 13 residues. CDR3 nucleotides: TGTGCCAGCTCACGAGGACCCACAGATACGCAGTATTTT. Translated, it gives CASSRGPTDTQYF.

The chain links TRBV28 to TRBJ2-5; 9 bases are shared with TRBD1. Trimming removed 7 bases from V and 2 bases from J; junction bases left unmatched: 8. The CDR3 consists of 15 residues. CDR1 is MDHEN and CDR2 is SYDVKM in the germline V gene. The CDR3 region is CASNPGQGHQETQYF. The CDR3, as DNA: TGTGCCAGCAACCCGGGACAGGGCCATCAAGAGACCCAGTACTTC.